Listed here is a single T cell receptor beta chain. Its antigen has not been determined. It has no much larger one-base neighbor in the sample; base qualities were not kept. This entry comes from a study of regulatory T cells in long-lasting Graves disease (dated by TCRdb to about 2021). Describing the broader study: In the newly diagnosed Graves' disease group, patients had been taking antithyroid drugs for less than 3 months. Patients with persistent Graves' disease were compared with patients with newly diagnosed Graves' disease using TCR sequencing and RNA sequencing of peripheral blood. The study took place in China and was registered as a clinical trial. A total of around 33 samples underwent TCR sequencing, from roughly 13 patients with persistent Graves' disease and some 20 patients with newly diagnosed Graves' disease. Broad study findings and their caveats: A larger number of public clonotypes was shared among persistent patients (more than 2,500) than among newly diagnosed patients (over 850). Because the primary lesion, thyroid tissue, could not be accessed, the study looked at peripheral blood alone. Persistent Graves' disease patients showed lower TCR Shannon entropy and fewer highly expanded clones than newly diagnosed patients, suggesting clonal expansion. Persistent disease showed preferential use of TRBV28, TRBJ1-2 and TRBJ2-5, whereas newly diagnosed disease favored TRBV20-1 and TRBJ2-1. The authors acknowledged the small sample size as a limitation that may reduce accuracy. Only the TCR beta chain was sequenced and analyzed.

The junction shows trimming of 3 bases on V and 7 bases on J, plus 9 bases between the germline ends. Reading from cysteine to phenylalanine, the CDR3 counts 13 amino acids. Left in the record is the CDR3 DNA by itself, 39 bases read in frame from the first base. The germline V gene specifies MDHEN as CDR1 and SYDVKM as CDR2. Sample time point, as interpreted from the label and publication: newly diagnosed GD, antithyroid drugs for less than 3 months. RNA was extracted from PBMCs in TRIzol for both TCR sequencing and RNA sequencing. Graves' disease was diagnosed according to American Thyroid Association guidelines. Patients were recruited from an endocrinology department in Xi'an, China. From each patient, 7.5 to 10 milliliters of peripheral blood was collected into an EDTA anticoagulant tube. Ficoll Paque Plus density gradient separation was used to isolate PBMCs, and no additional T cell sorting was done. An Agilent 2100 Bioanalyzer and agarose gel were used to check RNA quality, while a NanoDrop 2000 measured RNA concentration.

The library was prepared using multiplex PCR. The instrument was an Illumina HiSeq 4000. CDR3 regions were amplified by Arm-PCR with iRepertoire HTBI primers to construct TCR beta libraries. Before sequencing, the PCR products underwent gel purification. Per the authors' processing: Gene usage analysis of CDR3 amino acid clonotypes relied on the approximately 68 TRBV and more than twelve TRBJ segments identified across samples. COPE and FqMerger were used to merge the filtered high-quality paired reads into contigs. Contigs were aligned with BLAST to IMGT TRBV, TRBD and TRBJ reference genes, and CDR3 was defined per IMGT. Any clonotype with a frequency above 0.1% was classified as a highly expanded clone. Shannon entropy served as the measure of repertoire diversity, while the Gini coefficient captured V-J evenness. A clonotype was considered public if more than one individual shared it. TCRdb trimmed public reads at Q25 via fastp, called clones via MiXCR and kept in-frame beta chains. Rows with one shared CDR3 protein collapse into an entry with the most common genes and DNA. TCRdb, rather than the study authors, made the V and J calls. A total of 240,000 or so distinct CDR3 sequences appear in this sample, 20% to 25% of them only once. In total, the top ten clones hold around 14% of the sample.

Recombination joined TRBV28 with TRBJ2-2; the D gene assignment is ambiguous. The sample consisted of peripheral blood mononuclear cells (PBMCs), taken at new diagnosis, from a patient treated with antithyroid drugs. The source is a female donor with Graves disease. CDR3 reads: CASSFSEYGELFF. The DNA is as follows: TGTGCCAGCAGTTTTTCTGAGTACGGGGAGCTGTTTTTT.